What follows is one T cell receptor (beta chain) and its context. In the original processing: Reference gene primer amplification yielded estimated nucleated cell counts. Only in-frame clones appear in the TCRdb table, and some are missing; sequencing was by immunoSEQ multiplex PCR. That table supplies the V and J calls and clone size; D and trimming were determined from the DNA. The sample has over 120,000 clones; approximately 84% are singletons. This sample was taken from a study of blood T cell repertoires in COVID-19. Overall study context: Some COVID-19 samples were acute and others convalescent; all came from the United States, Italy and Spain. The cDNA or gDNA used as material had been derived from T cells, B-cell-depleted T cells, or PBMCs.

The CDR3 loop spans 16 amino acids. From germline, CDR1 is LNHDA and CDR2 SQIVND (reference sequence). V was clipped by 3 bases and J by 8 bases, with 20 bases between them. Specimen: peripheral blood. The chain joins TRBV19 to TRBJ2-1; the D gene is possibly TRBD2 (6 bases). This sequence originates from a woman aged 55 to 70 with acute or convalescent COVID-19. The CDR3 nucleotides are TGTGCCAGTAGTATGTACGGGAGCTCCGCGGGCGATGAGCAGTTCTTC. Encoded protein: CASSMYGSSAGDEQFF. The full variable domain, in which reference TRBV19 and TRBJ2-1 provide the parts outside the CDR3, is DGGITQSPKYLFRKEGQNVTLSCEQNLNHDAMYWYRQDPGQGLRLIYYSQIVNDFQKGDIAEGYSVSREKKESFPLTVTSAQKNPTAFYLCASSMYGSSAGDEQFFGPGTRLTVL.